The clone carrying this T cell receptor beta chain has more than one count but fewer than ten. What it binds is not known. The sample belongs to a study of CD8+ T cells in alopecia areata. The overall study: For treated patients, severity scores reflected the percentage of scalp area affected. Overall study results and limits: Clonality in the scalp and expanded CD8+ clones ranked among the top 100 were significantly decreased by tofacitinib. Normal-skin resident alphabeta T cells also appear among scalp sample sequences.

Extracted RNA was reverse transcribed into cDNA, the sequencing template. Produced via immunoSEQ multiplex PCR; TCRdb's table is partial and in-frame only. The top ten hold around 14% of the sample, which has about 140,000 clones, about 88% seen once. The CDR3 has 17 amino acids. V was shortened by 5 bases and J by 7 bases, with 23 bases between the two germline ends. CDR1 MRHNA and CDR2 SNTAGT come from the germline V gene. The treatment is: oral pan-JAK inhibitor, 5-10 mg twice daily. Both CD4+ and CD8+ T cells were separated by sorting PBMCs. This chain uses TRBV6-4 with TRBJ2-2; a possible D gene is TRBD2 (6 bases). The material sequenced was CD8+ T cells sorted from blood, taken at week 4, from a patient treated with tofacitinib. This receptor was identified in a human donor with alopecia areata. CDR3: CASSSSPPGTPLGELFF. DNA for the CDR3: TGTGCCAGCAGTTCTAGCCCCCCCGGGACTCCACTCGGGGAGCTGTTTTTT.